The T cell receptor beta chain under discussion was sequenced for a study of radiation and T cells in renal cell carcinoma. Here immunoSEQ multiplex PCR was the method, and the copy in TCRdb shows in-frame clones only, minus some. The sample has nearly 20,000 clones; just over 60% are singletons. As to treatment: 15 Gy SBRT to primary tumor, nephrectomy 4 weeks later. Nephrectomy followed 15 Gy stereotactic body radiation by 4 weeks. Specimen: tumor tissue, collected from a patient whose treatment included radiotherapy and nephrectomy. The TCR sequence derives from a woman aged 65 to 85 with renal cell carcinoma.

The CDR3 DNA sequence: TGTGCGGGGGGGCAAGGAGAGACCCAGTACTTC. This codes for CAGGQGETQYF. This rearrangement joins TRBV11-2 to TRBJ2-5, with D possibly matching TRBD2 (7 bases). The CDR3 extends over 11 amino acids. Germline CDR1 and CDR2: SGHAT and FQNNGV. Drawing the rest from reference TRBV11-2 and TRBJ2-5, the complete variable domain is EAGVAQSPRYKIIEKRQSVAFWCNPISGHATLYWYQQILGQGPKLLIQFQNNGVVDDSQLPKDRFSAERLKGVDSTLKIQPAKLEDSAVYLCAGGQGETQYFGPGTRLLVL.